A single T cell receptor (beta chain) is shown here with its context. Its antigen remains unknown. PCR was performed using 60 Vbeta and 13 Jbeta primers. Assay used: immunoSEQ multiplex PCR; TCRdb lists only in-frame clones, some missing. Of about 170,000 clones in the sample, over 75% were seen once. CDR3 length: 14 residues. Germline V gene data show CDR1 as SGHRS and CDR2 as YFSETQ. Trimming cost V 5 bases and J 3 bases, with 11 bases left between them. This sample is part of a study of cytomegalovirus exposure and HLA in healthy donors. Overall study findings and caveats: Sequences of the TCR beta chain were said to predict the HLA-A and HLA-B alleles of most subjects accurately. In a later analysis, at a false discovery rate of 0.05, fewer than 20,000 TCR beta sequences matched HLA alleles. Presence/absence comparisons presumed near-even sequencing depth among donors.

The donors, nominally healthy at sampling, likely had unrecorded immune exposures. This rearrangement joins TRBV5-1 to TRBJ1-4; maybe TRBD1 (6 bases). Sequencing was done on a sample of PBMCs. The clonotype was recovered from a woman younger than 35 in good health and CMV-seronegative. The CDR3 here is CASSPGHPNEKLFF. The CDR3, as DNA: TGCGCCAGCAGTCCGGGACATCCTAATGAAAAACTGTTTTTT.